This T cell receptor (beta chain) came from a study of T cell changes during pregnancy in multiple sclerosis. J was trimmed by 4 bases and V by 4 bases; bases with no gene match: 11. The germline V gene has CDR1 SGHTA and CDR2 FQGNSA. The CDR3 is 17 residues long. The protocol was immunoSEQ multiplex PCR, while the TCRdb copy is restricted to in-frame clones and leaves out a portion. Counted here are more than 15,000 clones, roughly 83% occurring once; the ten biggest clones make up roughly a sixth. The sample consisted of CD8+ T cells from peripheral blood mononuclear cells, taken in the third trimester of pregnancy. The genes are TRBV7-2 and TRBJ2-7; 12 bases agree with TRBD2. This receptor was obtained from a female donor in good health, enrolled as a control in a pregnancy study. The CDR3 spells CASSWKSTSGSTYEQYF. CDR3 coding DNA: TGTGCCAGCAGCTGGAAATCGACTAGCGGGAGTACGTACGAGCAGTACTTC.